The present T cell receptor beta chain was sequenced within a study of early T cells in non-severe SARS-CoV-2 infection. TCRdb re-called the 5' RACE reads through MiXCR, storing one row per CDR3 protein. Of roughly 100,000 distinct CDR3 sequences in the sample, 10% to 15% were seen once. This clonotype was seen more than once but under ten times. Looked up from germline, CDR1 is SGHAT and CDR2 is FQNNGV. The CDR3 length is 13 residues. Between the trimmed V and J ends, which lost 0 bases and 5 bases, there was a span of 7 bases. This chain connects TRBV11-2 to TRBJ1-2; unclear D gene. This TCR was recovered from an adult who was a healthcare worker with PCR-confirmed SARS-CoV-2 infection or an uninfected control (not recorded which). The sequenced sample consisted of whole blood. The CDR3 DNA sequence: TGTGCCAGCAGCTTAGAGGGTGGTTATGGCTACACCTTC. This sequence encodes CASSLEGGYGYTF.